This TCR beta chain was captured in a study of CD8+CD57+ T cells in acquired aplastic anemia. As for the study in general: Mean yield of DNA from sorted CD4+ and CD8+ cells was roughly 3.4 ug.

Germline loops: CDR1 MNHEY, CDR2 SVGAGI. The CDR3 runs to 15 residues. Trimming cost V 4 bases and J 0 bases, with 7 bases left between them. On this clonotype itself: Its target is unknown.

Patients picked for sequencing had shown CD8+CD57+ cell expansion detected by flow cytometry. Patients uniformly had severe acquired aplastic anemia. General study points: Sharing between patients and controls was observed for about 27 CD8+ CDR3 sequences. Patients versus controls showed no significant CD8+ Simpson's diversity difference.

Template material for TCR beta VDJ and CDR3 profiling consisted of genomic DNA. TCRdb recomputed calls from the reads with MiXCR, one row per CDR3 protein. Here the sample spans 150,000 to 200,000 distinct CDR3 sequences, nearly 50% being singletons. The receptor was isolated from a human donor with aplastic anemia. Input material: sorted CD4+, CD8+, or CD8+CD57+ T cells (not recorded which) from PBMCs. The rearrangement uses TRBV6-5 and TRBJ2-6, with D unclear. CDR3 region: CASSFDGSGANVLTF. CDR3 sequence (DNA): TGTGCCAGCAGTTTCGACGGCTCTGGGGCCAACGTCCTGACTTTC.